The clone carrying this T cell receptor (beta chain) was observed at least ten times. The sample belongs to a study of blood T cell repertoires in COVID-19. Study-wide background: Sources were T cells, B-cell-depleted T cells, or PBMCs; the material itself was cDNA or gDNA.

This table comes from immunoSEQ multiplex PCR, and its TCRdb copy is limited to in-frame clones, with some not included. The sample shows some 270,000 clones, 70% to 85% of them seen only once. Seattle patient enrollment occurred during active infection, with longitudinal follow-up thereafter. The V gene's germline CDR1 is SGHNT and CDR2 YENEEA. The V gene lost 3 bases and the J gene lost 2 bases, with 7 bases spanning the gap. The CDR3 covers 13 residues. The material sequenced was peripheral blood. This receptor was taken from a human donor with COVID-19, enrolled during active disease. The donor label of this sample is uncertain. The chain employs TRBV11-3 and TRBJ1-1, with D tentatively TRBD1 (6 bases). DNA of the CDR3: TGTGCCAGCAGCTTCGGGACAAACACTGAAGCTTTCTTT. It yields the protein CASSFGTNTEAFF.